This T cell receptor (beta chain) was captured in a study of CD8+CD57+ T cells in acquired aplastic anemia. Whole-study results and caveats: Patients and controls were not found to differ significantly in CD8+ Simpson's diversity.

CDR3 and TCR beta VDJ profiling relied on genomic DNA as the template. TCRdb used MiXCR to reprocess the reads, holding one entry per CDR3 protein. The sample contains 200,000 or so distinct CDR3 sequences, roughly 50% of which appear only once. With regard to this clonotype: Antigen specificity is unknown.

The authors sequenced patients whose flow cytometry had shown CD8+CD57+ cell expansion. Sample: sorted CD4+, CD8+, or CD8+CD57+ T cells (not recorded which) from PBMCs. The receptor comes from a human donor with aplastic anemia.

For the CDR3, the DNA is TGTGCCAGCAGCTTAATGGCCCCAGATACGCAGTATTTT. This sequence encodes CASSLMAPDTQYF. The chain couples TRBV7-3 to TRBJ2-3; no firm D call. V lost 1 base to trimming and J lost 4 bases, with 6 bases between them. The length of the CDR3 is 13 residues. Per the germline V gene, CDR1 is SGHTA and CDR2 is FQGTGA.